The rows below give T cell receptor beta chains drawn from one sample of a study of shared clonotypes between healthy human individuals. Clones were sequenced by immunoSEQ multiplex PCR, and TCRdb holds only the in-frame ones, with some missing. The data hold millions of clones, with 85% to 95% observed a single time. The specimen was naive CD4+ T cells sorted from blood. The receptors here all came from a man aged 18 to 30 in good health. Each CDR3 is given with its conserved first and last residue. Each record gives: D gene, clone size, V gene, J gene, CDR3 protein, CDR3 DNA. D genes are given only for firm matches. Where a row states a size, it is once, few, many or the class of an expanded clone; other rows omit it.

>.|.|TRBV6-5|TRBJ1-1
CASSRGGVTNTEAFF
TGTGCCAGCAGTCGTGGGGGGGTAACGAACACTGAAGCTTTCTTT
>TRBD1|.|TRBV6-6|TRBJ2-7
CASSRGQGGYEQYF
TGTGCCAGCAGCCGCGGACAGGGGGGGTACGAGCAGTACTTC
>.|.|TRBV25-1|TRBJ2-3
CASSESLLSTDTQYF
TGTGCCAGCAGTGAATCGTTACTTAGCACAGATACGCAGTATTTT
>TRBD1|.|TRBV5-1|TRBJ1-1
CASSLDRGTEAFF
TGCGCCAGCAGCTTGGACAGGGGAACTGAAGCTTTCTTT
>.|.|TRBV5-1|TRBJ1-4
CASSPYEGGVEKLFF
TGCGCCAGCAGCCCATACGAGGGGGGAGTTGAAAAACTGTTTTTT
>.|.|TRBV9|TRBJ1-5
CASSVGPSIQPQHF
TGTGCCAGCAGCGTAGGTCCCTCAATACAGCCCCAGCATTTT
>TRBD1|.|TRBV19|TRBJ1-5
CASSQMWTGGGNQPQHF
TGTGCCAGTTCCCAAATGTGGACAGGGGGTGGCAATCAGCCCCAGCATTTT
>TRBD1|once|TRBV29-1|TRBJ1-1
CSVEASGGGNEAFF
TGCAGCGTTGAAGCCTCAGGGGGCGGAAATGAAGCTTTCTTT
>.|once|TRBV5-1|TRBJ2-3
CASSLVPPSTDTQYF
TGCGCCAGCAGCTTGGTGCCGCCTAGCACAGATACGCAGTATTTT
>.|.|TRBV5-1|TRBJ2-4
CASSEGNANIQYF
TGCGCCAGCAGCGAAGGTAACGCGAACATTCAGTACTTC
>.|.|TRBV4-1|TRBJ1-2
CASSSTGGGYTF
TGCGCCAGCAGTTCAACCGGGGGTGGCTACACCTTC
>TRBD1|.|TRBV9|TRBJ1-6
CASSVGLGQHNSPLHF
TGTGCCAGCAGCGTAGGGTTGGGACAGCATAATTCACCCCTCCACTTT
>.|once|TRBV6-1|TRBJ1-5
CASSELDRTGQPQHF
TGTGCCAGCAGTGAATTGGACAGAACCGGACAGCCCCAGCATTTT
>TRBD1|.|TRBV6-5|TRBJ2-1
CASRGTGSYNEQFF
TGTGCCAGCAGAGGGACAGGGAGCTACAATGAGCAGTTCTTC
>.|.|TRBV5-1|TRBJ1-1
CASSLDGLMNTEAFF
TGCGCCAGCAGCTTGGATGGGCTTATGAACACTGAAGCTTTCTTT
>TRBD2|.|TRBV5-4|TRBJ2-1
CASSLLAGGPNEQFF
TGTGCCAGCAGCTTACTAGCGGGAGGGCCCAATGAGCAGTTCTTC
>.|.|TRBV30|TRBJ2-3
CAWRVAGATDTQYF
TGTGCCTGGAGGGTAGCCGGGGCCACAGATACGCAGTATTTT
>TRBD2|many|TRBV11-2|TRBJ2-2
CASSSTGTSGSIGELFF
TGTGCCAGCAGTTCAACCGGGACTAGCGGGAGTATCGGGGAGCTGTTTTTT
>.|.|TRBV5-1|TRBJ1-2
CASSQIDGGYTF
TGCGCCAGCAGCCAGATAGACGGTGGCTACACCTTC
>.|.|TRBV5-1|TRBJ2-5
CASSLIQGMAKETQYF
TGCGCCAGCAGCTTGATCCAGGGGATGGCAAAAGAGACCCAGTACTTC
>TRBD1|.|TRBV5-4|TRBJ1-1
CASSTFLTGGQFLREAFF
TGTGCCAGCAGCACCTTTCTGACAGGGGGCCAGTTTTTACGCGAAGCTTTCTTT
>TRBD1|.|TRBV5-1|TRBJ1-6
CASSSDRVGSPLHF
TGCGCCAGCAGCTCGGACAGGGTTGGTTCACCCCTCCACTTT
>TRBD1|.|TRBV7-9|TRBJ1-1
CASRGTGGQNTEAFF
TGTGCCAGCAGGGGGACAGGGGGACAGAACACTGAAGCTTTCTTT
>.|.|TRBV5-1|TRBJ2-7
CASSTDRSYEQYF
TGCGCCAGCAGCACCGACAGGTCCTACGAGCAGTACTTC
>TRBD1|.|TRBV7-9|TRBJ2-1
CASSSRQGAGNEQFF
TGTGCCAGCAGCTCTCGACAGGGGGCGGGCAATGAGCAGTTCTTC
>.|.|TRBV28|TRBJ1-1
CASGLALNTEAFF
TGTGCCAGCGGACTGGCTCTGAACACTGAAGCTTTCTTT